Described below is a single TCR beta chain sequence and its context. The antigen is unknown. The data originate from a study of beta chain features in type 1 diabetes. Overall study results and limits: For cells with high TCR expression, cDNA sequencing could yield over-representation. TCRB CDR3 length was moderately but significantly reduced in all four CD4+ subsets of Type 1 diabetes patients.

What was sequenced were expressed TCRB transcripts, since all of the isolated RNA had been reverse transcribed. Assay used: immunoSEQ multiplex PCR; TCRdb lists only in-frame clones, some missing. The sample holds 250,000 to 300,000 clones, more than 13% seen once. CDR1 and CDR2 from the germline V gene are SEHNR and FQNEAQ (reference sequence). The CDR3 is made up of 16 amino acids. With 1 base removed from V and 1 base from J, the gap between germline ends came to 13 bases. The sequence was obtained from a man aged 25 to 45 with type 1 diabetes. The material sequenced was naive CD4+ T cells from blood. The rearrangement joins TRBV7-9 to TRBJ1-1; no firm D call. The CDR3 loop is CASSLGQGTANTEAFF. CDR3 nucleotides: TGTGCCAGCAGCTTAGGCCAAGGTACAGCGAACACTGAAGCTTTCTTT. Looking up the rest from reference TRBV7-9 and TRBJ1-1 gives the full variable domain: DTGVSQNPRHKITKRGQNVTFRCDPISEHNRLYWYRQTLGQGPEFLTYFQNEAQLEKSRLLSDRFSAERPKGSFSTLEIQRTEQGDSAMYLCASSLGQGTANTEAFFGQGTRLTVV.